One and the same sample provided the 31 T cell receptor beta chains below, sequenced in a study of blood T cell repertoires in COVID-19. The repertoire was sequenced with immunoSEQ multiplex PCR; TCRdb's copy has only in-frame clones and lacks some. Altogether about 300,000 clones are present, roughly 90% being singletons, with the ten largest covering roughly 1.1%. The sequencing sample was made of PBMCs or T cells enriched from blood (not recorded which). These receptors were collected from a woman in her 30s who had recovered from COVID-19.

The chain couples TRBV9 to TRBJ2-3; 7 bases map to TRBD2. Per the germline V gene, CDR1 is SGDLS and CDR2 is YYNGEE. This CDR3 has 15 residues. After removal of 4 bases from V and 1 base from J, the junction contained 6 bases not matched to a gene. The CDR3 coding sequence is TGTGCCAGCAGCCCACGGACTAGTGGCACAGATACGCAGTATTTT. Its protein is CASSPRTSGTDTQYF.

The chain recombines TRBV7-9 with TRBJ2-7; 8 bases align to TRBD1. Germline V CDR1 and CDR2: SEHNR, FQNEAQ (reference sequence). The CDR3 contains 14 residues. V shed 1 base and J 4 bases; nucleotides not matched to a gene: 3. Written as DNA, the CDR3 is TGTGCCAGCAGCTTAGGGACAGGGTTTTACGAGCAGTACTTC. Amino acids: CASSLGTGFYEQYF. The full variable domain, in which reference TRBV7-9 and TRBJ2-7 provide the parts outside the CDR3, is DTGVSQNPRHKITKRGQNVTFRCDPISEHNRLYWYRQTLGQGPEFLTYFQNEAQLEKSRLLSDRFSAERPKGSFSTLEIQRTEQGDSAMYLCASSLGTGFYEQYFGPGTRLTVT.

The DNA of the CDR3 is TGTGCCATCAGTGAAAGAGCCAACTCGGACTATGGCTACACCTTC. It is translated as CAISERANSDYGYTF. V gene TRBV10-3 combines with J gene TRBJ1-2; D is unclear. The length of the CDR3 is 15 residues. V was shortened by 3 bases and J by 3 bases, with 14 bases between the two germline ends. From germline, CDR1 is ENHRY and CDR2 SYGVKD.

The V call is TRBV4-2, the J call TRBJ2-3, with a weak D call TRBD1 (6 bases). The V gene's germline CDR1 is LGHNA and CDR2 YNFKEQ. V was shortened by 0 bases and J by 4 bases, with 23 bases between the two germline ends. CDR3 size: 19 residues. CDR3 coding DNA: TGTGCCAGCAGCCAAGATACGGTCTTGGCAGGGGTAAATTCAGATACGCAGTATTTT. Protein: CASSQDTVLAGVNSDTQYF.

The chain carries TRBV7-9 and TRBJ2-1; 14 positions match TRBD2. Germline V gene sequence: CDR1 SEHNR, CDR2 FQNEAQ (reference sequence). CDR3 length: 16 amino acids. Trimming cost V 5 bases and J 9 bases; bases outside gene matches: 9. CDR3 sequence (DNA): TGTGCCAGCAGCCAACCGGGACTAGCGGGAGTTACTGAGCAGTTCTTC. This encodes CASSQPGLAGVTEQFF.

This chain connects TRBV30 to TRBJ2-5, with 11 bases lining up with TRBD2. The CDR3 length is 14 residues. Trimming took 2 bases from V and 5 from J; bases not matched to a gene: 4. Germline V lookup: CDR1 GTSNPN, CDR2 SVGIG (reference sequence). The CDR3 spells CAWSFIAGGETQYF. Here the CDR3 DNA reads TGTGCCTGGAGTTTTATAGCGGGAGGGGAGACCCAGTACTTC.

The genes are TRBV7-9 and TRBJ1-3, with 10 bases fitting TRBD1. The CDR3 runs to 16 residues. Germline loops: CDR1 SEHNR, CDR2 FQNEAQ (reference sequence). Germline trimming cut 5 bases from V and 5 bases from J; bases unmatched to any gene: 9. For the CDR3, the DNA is TGTGCCAGCAGCCAAACCGGGACAGGGGATAGAAACACCATATATTTT. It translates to CASSQTGTGDRNTIYF.

CDR3 region: CASSLSTGVDGYTF. In nucleotides, the CDR3 is TGTGCCAGCAGTTTATCTACAGGGGTAGATGGCTACACCTTC. The chain uses TRBV28 and TRBJ1-2, with 7 bases that match TRBD1. J was trimmed by 6 bases and V by 1 base; bases with no gene match: 5. The V gene's germline CDR1 is MDHEN and CDR2 SYDVKM. The CDR3 is made up of 14 amino acids.

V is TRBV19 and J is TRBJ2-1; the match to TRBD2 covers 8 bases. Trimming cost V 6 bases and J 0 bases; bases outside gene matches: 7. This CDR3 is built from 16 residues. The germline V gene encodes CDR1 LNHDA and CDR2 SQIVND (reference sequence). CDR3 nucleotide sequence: TGTGCCAGTAGCCCTAGCGGGCCCAGCTCCTACAATGAGCAGTTCTTC. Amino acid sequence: CASSPSGPSSYNEQFF.

The CDR3 reads CASSPSEGTGGGTEAFF. DNA of the CDR3: TGTGCCAGCTCACCGTCCGAGGGGACAGGGGGAGGGACTGAAGCTTTCTTT. The gene calls are TRBV18 and TRBJ1-1; 11 bases are a match to TRBD1. J lost 5 bases, V lost 3 bases, and 11 bases had no gene match. The CDR3 is 17 residues long. The germline CDR1 and CDR2 sequences are KGHSH and LQKENI.

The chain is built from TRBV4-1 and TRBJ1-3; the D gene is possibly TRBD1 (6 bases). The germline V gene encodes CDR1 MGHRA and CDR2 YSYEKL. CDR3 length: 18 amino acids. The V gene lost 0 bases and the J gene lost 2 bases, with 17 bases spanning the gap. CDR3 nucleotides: TGCGCCAGCAGCCAAGAGGATTTGGGACACTCAACTGGAAACACCATATATTTT. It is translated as CASSQEDLGHSTGNTIYF.

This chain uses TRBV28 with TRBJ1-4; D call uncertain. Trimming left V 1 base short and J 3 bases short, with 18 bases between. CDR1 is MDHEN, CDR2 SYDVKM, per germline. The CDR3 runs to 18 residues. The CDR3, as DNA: TGTGCCAGCAGTTTATTGTATGGGAGGGCCAGTGCTAATGAAAAACTGTTTTTT. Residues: CASSLLYGRASANEKLFF.

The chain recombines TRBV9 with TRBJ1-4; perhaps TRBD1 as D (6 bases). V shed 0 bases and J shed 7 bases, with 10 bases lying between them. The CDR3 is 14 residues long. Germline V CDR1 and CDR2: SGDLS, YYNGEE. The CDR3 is CASSVGGRGEKLFF. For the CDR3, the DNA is TGTGCCAGCAGCGTAGGGGGGCGCGGTGAAAAACTGTTTTTT.

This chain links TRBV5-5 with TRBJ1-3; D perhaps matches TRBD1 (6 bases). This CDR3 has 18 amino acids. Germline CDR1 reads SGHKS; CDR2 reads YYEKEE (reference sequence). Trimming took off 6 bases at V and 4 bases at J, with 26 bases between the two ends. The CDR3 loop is CASIPLGGFGGLGNTIYF. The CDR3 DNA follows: TGTGCCAGCATTCCCCTAGGGGGATTCGGAGGTTTAGGAAACACCATATATTTT.

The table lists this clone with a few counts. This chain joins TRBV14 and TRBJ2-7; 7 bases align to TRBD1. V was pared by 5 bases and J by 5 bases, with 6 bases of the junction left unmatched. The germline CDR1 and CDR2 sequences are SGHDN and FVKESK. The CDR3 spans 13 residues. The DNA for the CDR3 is TGTGCCAGCAGCTACCGGACAGGCCACGAGCAGTACTTC. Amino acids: CASSYRTGHEQYF.

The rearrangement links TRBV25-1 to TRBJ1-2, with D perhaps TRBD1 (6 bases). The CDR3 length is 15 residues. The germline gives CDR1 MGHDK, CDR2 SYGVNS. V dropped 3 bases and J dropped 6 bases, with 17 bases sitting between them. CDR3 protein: CASSEPSTGFNGYTF. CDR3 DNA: TGTGCCAGCAGTGAGCCCTCGACAGGATTCAATGGCTACACCTTC.

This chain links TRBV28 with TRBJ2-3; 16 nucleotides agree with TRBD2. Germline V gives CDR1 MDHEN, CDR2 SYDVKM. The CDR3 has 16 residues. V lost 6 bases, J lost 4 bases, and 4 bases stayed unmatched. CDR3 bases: TGTGCCAGCAGCCGCGGGACTAGCGGGAGGGCAGATACGCAGTATTTT. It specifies CASSRGTSGRADTQYF.

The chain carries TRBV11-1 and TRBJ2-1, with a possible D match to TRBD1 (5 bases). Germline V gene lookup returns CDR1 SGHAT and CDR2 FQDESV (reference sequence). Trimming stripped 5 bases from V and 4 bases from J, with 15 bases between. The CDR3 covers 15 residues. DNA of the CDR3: TGTGCCAGCAGCCCTGACAGAGGCCCATACAATGAGCAGTTCTTC. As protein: CASSPDRGPYNEQFF. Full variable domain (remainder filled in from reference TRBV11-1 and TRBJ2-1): EAEVAQSPRYKITEKSQAVAFWCDPISGHATLYWYRQILGQGPELLVQFQDESVVDDSQLPKDRFSAERLKGVDSTLKIQPAELGDSAMYLCASSPDRGPYNEQFFGPGTRLTVL.

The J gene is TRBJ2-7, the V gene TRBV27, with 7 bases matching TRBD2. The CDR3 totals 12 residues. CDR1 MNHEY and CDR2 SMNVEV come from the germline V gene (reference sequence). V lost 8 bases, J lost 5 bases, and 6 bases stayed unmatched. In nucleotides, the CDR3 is TGTGCCAGCTACACTAGCGCTAACGAGCAGTACTTC. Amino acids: CASYTSANEQYF.

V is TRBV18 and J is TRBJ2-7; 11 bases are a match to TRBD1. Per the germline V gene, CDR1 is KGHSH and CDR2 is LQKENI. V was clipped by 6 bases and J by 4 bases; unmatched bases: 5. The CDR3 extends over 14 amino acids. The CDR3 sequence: CASSADRGLYEQYF. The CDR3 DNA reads TGTGCCAGCTCCGCGGACAGGGGGCTATACGAGCAGTACTTC.

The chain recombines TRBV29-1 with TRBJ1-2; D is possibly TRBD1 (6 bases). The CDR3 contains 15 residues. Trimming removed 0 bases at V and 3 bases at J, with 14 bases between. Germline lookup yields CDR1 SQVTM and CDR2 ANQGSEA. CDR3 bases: TGCAGCGTTGAAGATGAGAACAGGGCGGACTATGGCTACACCTTC. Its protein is CSVEDENRADYGYTF.

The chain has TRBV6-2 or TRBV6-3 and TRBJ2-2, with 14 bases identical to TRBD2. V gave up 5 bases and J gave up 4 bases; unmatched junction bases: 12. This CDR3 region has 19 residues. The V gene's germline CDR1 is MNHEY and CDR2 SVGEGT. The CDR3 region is CASSMWGTSGRVGTGELFF. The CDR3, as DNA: TGTGCCAGCAGTATGTGGGGGACTAGCGGGAGAGTGGGCACCGGGGAGCTGTTTTTT.

The CDR3 region is CASSYTAGRGNEQFF. For the CDR3, the DNA is TGTGCCAGCAGTTACACGGCGGGAAGAGGGAATGAGCAGTTCTTC. V and J are TRBV6-5 and TRBJ2-1; tentatively, D is TRBD2 (6 bases). Germline values: CDR1 MNHEY, CDR2 SVGAGI. Trimming shortened V by 2 bases and J by 7 bases, and 15 bases separated the two germline ends. The CDR3 totals 15 residues.

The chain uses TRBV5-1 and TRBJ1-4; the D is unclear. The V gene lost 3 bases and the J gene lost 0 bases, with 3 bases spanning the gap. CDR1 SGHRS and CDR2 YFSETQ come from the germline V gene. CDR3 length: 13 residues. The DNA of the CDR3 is TGCGCCAGCAGCTCAGCAACTAATGAAAAACTGTTTTTT. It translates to CASSSATNEKLFF.

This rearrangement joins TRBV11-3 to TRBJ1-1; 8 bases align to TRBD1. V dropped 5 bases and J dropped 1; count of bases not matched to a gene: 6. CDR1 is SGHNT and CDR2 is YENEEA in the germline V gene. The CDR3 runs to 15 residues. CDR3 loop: CASSPHRGANTEAFF. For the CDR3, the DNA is TGTGCCAGCAGCCCCCACAGGGGGGCGAACACTGAAGCTTTCTTT.

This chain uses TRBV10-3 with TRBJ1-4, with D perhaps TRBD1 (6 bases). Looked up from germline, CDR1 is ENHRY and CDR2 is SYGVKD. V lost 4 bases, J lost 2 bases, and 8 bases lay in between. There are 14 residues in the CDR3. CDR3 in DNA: TGTGCCATCAGTGGGACAGCTACTAATGAAAAACTGTTTTTT. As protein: CAISGTATNEKLFF.

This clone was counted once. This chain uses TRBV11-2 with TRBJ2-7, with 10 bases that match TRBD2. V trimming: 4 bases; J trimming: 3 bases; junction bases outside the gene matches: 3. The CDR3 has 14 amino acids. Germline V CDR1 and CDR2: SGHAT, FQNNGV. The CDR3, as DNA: TGTGCCAGCAGCTCACGGACTAGCGGCTACGAGCAGTACTTC. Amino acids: CASSSRTSGYEQYF.

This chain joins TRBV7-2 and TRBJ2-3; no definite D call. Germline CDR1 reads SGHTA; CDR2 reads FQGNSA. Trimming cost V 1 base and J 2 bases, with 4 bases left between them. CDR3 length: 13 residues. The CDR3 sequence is CASSLDFTDTQYF. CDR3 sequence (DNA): TGTGCCAGCAGCTTAGACTTCACAGATACGCAGTATTTT.

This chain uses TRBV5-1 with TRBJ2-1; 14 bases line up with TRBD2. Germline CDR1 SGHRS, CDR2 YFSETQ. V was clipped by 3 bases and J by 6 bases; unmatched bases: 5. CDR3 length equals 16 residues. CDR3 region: CASSSPGLAGVNEQFF. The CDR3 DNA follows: TGCGCCAGCAGCTCACCGGGACTAGCGGGGGTCAATGAGCAGTTCTTC.

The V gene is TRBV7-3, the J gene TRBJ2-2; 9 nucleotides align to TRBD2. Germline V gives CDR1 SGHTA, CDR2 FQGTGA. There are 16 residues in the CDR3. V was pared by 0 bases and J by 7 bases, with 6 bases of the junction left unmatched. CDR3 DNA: TGTGCCAGCAGCTTAACTGCGGGACTAGCCAGCGGGGAGCTGTTTTTT. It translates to CASSLTAGLASGELFF.

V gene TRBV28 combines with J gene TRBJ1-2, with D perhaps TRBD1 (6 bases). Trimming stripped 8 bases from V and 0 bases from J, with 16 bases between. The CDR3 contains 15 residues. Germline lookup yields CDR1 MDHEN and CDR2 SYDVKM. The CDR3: CASGPWTAANYGYTF. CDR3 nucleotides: TGTGCCAGCGGGCCTTGGACAGCAGCTAACTATGGCTACACCTTC.